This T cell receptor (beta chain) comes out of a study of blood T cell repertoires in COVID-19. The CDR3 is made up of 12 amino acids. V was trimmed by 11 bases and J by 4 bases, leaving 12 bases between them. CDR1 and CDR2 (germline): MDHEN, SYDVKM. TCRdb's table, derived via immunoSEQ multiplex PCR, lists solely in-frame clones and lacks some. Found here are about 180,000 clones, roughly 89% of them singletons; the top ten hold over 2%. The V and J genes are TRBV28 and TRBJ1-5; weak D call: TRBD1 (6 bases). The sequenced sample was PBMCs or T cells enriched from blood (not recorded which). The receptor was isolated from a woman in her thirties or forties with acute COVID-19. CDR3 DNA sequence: TGTGCCTCCGAGGACAGAAATCAGCCCCAGCATTTT. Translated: CASEDRNQPQHF.